This T cell receptor beta chain was captured in a study of cytomegalovirus exposure and HLA in healthy donors (dated by TCRdb to the late 2010s). Broadly, across the study: A later analysis indicated that the 120 validation repertoires were generated on the platform also employed for the 650 to 850 repertoires of the first cohort. The study aimed to test whether cataloging public T cell receptors could reveal signatures of past pathogen exposure. To predict cytomegalovirus infection status, the study combined high-throughput TCR immunosequencing, statistical association of individual TCRs with disease status, and machine learning. In addition to the first cohort of around 670 subjects, a separate validation cohort of approximately 130 different subjects was used.

What the research found in general, with its limitations: In vitro tests confirmed that a few of the cytomegalovirus-associated TCR beta chains recognize cytomegalovirus antigens. In the study, around 150 TCR beta chains were listed as associated with cytomegalovirus. In a later analysis, TCRs clustered in the first cohort were found to also tend to co-occur in the roughly 120 validation repertoires, with about 93% of cluster scores above 0. The validation cohort had no HLA typing available for a later analysis, so co-occurrence within that cohort was assessed over all 130 or so repertoires. It was suggested by the authors that the approach could potentially be generalized to other disease states and immunological phenotypes. The classifier was reported to diagnose cytomegalovirus status with high specificity and sensitivity in both the original cohort and the validation cohort. Most TCR sequences were observed very rarely across donors, whereas some public TCRs were present in many individuals.

Donors formed part of the validation cohort, which comprised fewer than 150 subjects and was distinct from the first cohort of 690 or so subjects. As for this clone: The antigen it recognizes is unknown. It has no much larger one-base neighbor in the sample; base qualities were not kept.

The CDR3 contains 17 residues, cysteine and phenylalanine counted. Just CDR3 DNA is preserved here, 51 bases in frame from base 1. At the junction V is shortened by 2 bases and J by 4 bases; bases outside the gene matches: 7. CDR1 and CDR2, looked up from the germline V gene, are MDHEN and SYDVKM. Libraries were prepared through the immunoSEQ multiplex PCR assay. In the source study's methods: To diagnose cytomegalovirus status from the catalog of TCR beta chain sequences, a statistical classification framework was built. Entries here come from immuneACCESS through TCRdb and include only in-frame sequences with V and J called. Some clones fail to appear in such tables; in the studies checked, an unresolved V gene covers under half of the shortfall, and the cause of the remainder is unknown. V and J calls and clone size are given by that table; D and trimming were obtained from the DNA. The sample yields about 360,000 clones; 75% to 90% were counted once. The ten largest make up 0.8% to 0.85% of the sample.

Here the chain combines TRBV28 and TRBJ2-2, with 10 bases in between that match TRBD1. The sample taken for sequencing was PBMCs. This receptor was obtained from a woman between 18 and 29 years old in good health and CMV-seronegative. The DNA sequence is given as TGTGCCAGCAGTTTACTGGGACAGGGGATAGGCACCGGGGAGCTGTTTTTT. Its translation is CASSLLGQGIGTGELFF.